This TCR beta chain came from a study of blood T cells in healthy people across ages. Study conclusions and caveats: Diversity figures based on one million T cells were deemed too low.

Of note for this clonotype: Its antigen is unknown.

The CDR3 covers 16 residues. V was pared by 0 bases and J by 4 bases, with 13 bases between. Germline CDR1 and CDR2: SGHDN and FVKESK. A J-beta primer mix and a sample-barcoded 5' primer were used in a second PCR of roughly 6 to 12 cycles. There were at least 2.5 million CDR3-containing paired-end reads obtained from each sample. TCRdb fed the 5' RACE reads into MiXCR, producing one record per CDR3 protein. The data hold roughly 680,000 distinct CDR3 sequences, with more than 40% observed a single time. PBMCs numbering at least 7 million were isolated per sample. Every sample gave at least 5.5 micrograms of total RNA when it was extracted.

The rearrangement links TRBV14 to TRBJ2-1; D remains unclear. The origin of this receptor is a woman aged 55-70 years in good health. Sequencing used blood. The chain's CDR3 is CASSQDLGVSYNEQFF. Written as DNA, the CDR3 is TGTGCCAGCAGCCAAGATCTTGGGGTGTCGTACAATGAGCAGTTCTTC.